This T cell receptor (beta chain) was recorded in a study of blood T cell repertoires in COVID-19. TCRdb keeps only in-frame clones here, not all; method: immunoSEQ multiplex PCR. The sample records 190,000 or so clones, approximately 87% being singletons. CDR1 and CDR2 (germline): ENHRY, SYGVKD. The ends were cut back, 11 bases at V and 4 bases at J, with 15 bases in the middle. The CDR3 consists of 13 residues. The V and J genes are TRBV10-3 and TRBJ1-3; D uncertain. Input material: peripheral blood. This receptor was identified in a woman aged 70-85 years with acute or convalescent COVID-19. This chain's CDR3 is CAAVSGGGNTIYF. In DNA, the CDR3 is TGTGCCGCCGTTTCGGGAGGAGGAAACACCATATATTTT.